Sequencing of this T cell receptor beta chain was carried out in a study of shared clonotypes between healthy human individuals (dated by TCRdb to the early 2020s). Notes on the research overall: A couple of women and a few men aged 18 to 49 years were included in the cohort. For each donor, CD4 naive and CD4 memory were each run on three plates, CD8 naive on two plates, and CD8 memory on one plate. The study deeply sequenced blood TCR repertoires of about 5 healthy adults to estimate repertoire size and the extent of clonotype sharing between individuals. To increase sequencing depth and limit assay-specific biases, TCR repertoire library preparation and sequencing were carried out by different laboratories using diverse techniques. Between about 0.85 and 9.5 billion PBMCs per donor were obtained by leukapheresis.

Here is what the overall study found, with its caveats: Only blood was sampled, and tissue TCR repertoires likely differ from those in blood. Naive subsets generally had larger estimated clonotype richness than memory subsets did. Higher generation probabilities were observed for clonotypes shared by all four sorted-subset donors than for non-shared clonotypes. When a handful of donors were compared, the shared fraction of clonotypes was about 5% for naive CD4, around 3.5% for naive CD8, roughly 2.5% for memory CD4, and 0.3% to 0.5% for memory CD8. Even with the large sequencing depth, rarefaction of the sorted-subset datasets indicated that sequencing was incomplete. Pairwise subsampling indicated that sequencing depth was expected to affect the degree of clonotype sharing among donors. Because the study included only a small number of donors, the genetic and exposure-history diversity represented was limited.

The donors were healthy, HIV-negative adults with no recently reported acute infections or vaccinations. Only Caucasian adults living in Nashville, Tennessee, USA were represented among the donors. CD4+ T cells were enriched through magnetic negative selection, after which naive cells were positively selected on CD45RA and the remaining negative fraction served as the memory subset. After blood collection by leukapheresis, PBMCs were isolated using Ficoll-Histopaque density gradient centrifugation and then cryopreserved in the vapor phase of liquid nitrogen. Analytical flow cytometry was used to check the purity and quantity of each magnetically sorted T cell population. From each sorted fraction, genomic DNA was isolated and quantified by UV absorbance on a Nanodrop 2000c. Notes on this clone: Its antigen is unknown. No clone much larger than this one lies a single base away; base qualities are absent.

TCR CDR3 regions were amplified from genomic DNA by multiplex PCR using the deep immunoSEQ assay. For each cell subset, the extracted genomic DNA was distributed evenly across all wells of several immunoSEQ 96-well plates, and each plate served as one replicate. For sorted subsets, each replicate PCR was loaded with roughly 200 ng genomic DNA, equivalent to 25,000 to 35,000 T cell genomes. Purified libraries were measured with a Qubit 3.0 fluorometer, size-checked on a Bioanalyzer 2100, and measured again with the KAPA Library Quantification kit. Each immunoSEQ 96-well plate was sequenced on its own single-read 150-cycle Illumina NextSeq 550 flow cell. As for the original processing: The immunoSEQ output contained only junctional sequences without quality scores, so filtering could not match that applied to full-length reads. To assign V/J genes and CDR3, sequences were annotated using PyIR, a Python wrapper for IgBLAST v1.9, with IMGT germline references. Reads were removed for weak V/J assignments (E-value above 1e-6), missing CDR3, stop codons, out-of-frame junctions, or ambiguous translated residues. V3J clonotypes were defined as sequences sharing an identical inferred V gene, J gene, and CDR3 amino acid sequence. The percentage overlap between two repertoires was calculated by dividing the number of shared unique clonotypes by the size of the smaller repertoire. Richness of each repertoire was evaluated using RTK rarefaction, the Chao1 estimator, and Recon v2.1 estimates of unobserved clonotypes. For all TCRbeta clonotypes obtained by the gDNA method from four donors, generation probabilities were computed with OLGA. What TCRdb holds here is the immuneACCESS table cut down to in-frame rearrangements. Part of the clones is not present; checked against another copy, under half of the missing clones reflect an unresolved V gene, and the others are unexplained. Clone size and the V and J calls come from that table; the DNA yielded D and trimming. This sample has 2 million to 2.5 million clones in its table, and 95% of those were observed once. The ten largest account for around 0.13% of the sample.

This sequence originates from a man aged 18 to 35 in good health. Material: naive CD4+ T cells sorted from blood. In light of the paper, this sample's cell subset or site label describes: CD45RA+ positively selected.

CDR3 sequence: CASSLDRARTSPLHF. At the DNA level, the sequence is TGTGCCAGCAGTTTGGACAGGGCCCGGACTTCACCCCTCCACTTT. Here the chain combines TRBV6-5 and TRBJ1-6; 8 middle bases align to TRBD1. CDR1 and CDR2 (MNHEY, SVGAGI) derive from the germline V gene. The CDR3 measures 15 amino acids from cysteine to phenylalanine. CDR3 DNA is the only sequence kept; it has 45 bases, read in frame from the first base. V and J are trimmed by 4 bases and 9 bases, and the gene matches miss 8 bases of the junction.